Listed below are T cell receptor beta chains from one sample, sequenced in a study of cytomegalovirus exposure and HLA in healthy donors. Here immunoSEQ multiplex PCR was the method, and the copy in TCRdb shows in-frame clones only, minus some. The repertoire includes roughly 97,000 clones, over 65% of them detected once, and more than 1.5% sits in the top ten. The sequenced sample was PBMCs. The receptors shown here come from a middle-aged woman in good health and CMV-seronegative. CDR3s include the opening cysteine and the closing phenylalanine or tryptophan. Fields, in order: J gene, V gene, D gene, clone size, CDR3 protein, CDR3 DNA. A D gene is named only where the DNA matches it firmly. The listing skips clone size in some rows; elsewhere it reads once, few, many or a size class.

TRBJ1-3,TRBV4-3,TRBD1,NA,CASSQDTGVGVTIYF,TGCGCCAGCAGCCAAGATACAGGGGTAGGCGTTACCATATATTTT
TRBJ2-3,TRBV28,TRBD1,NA,CASSFRTGASTDTQYF,TGTGCCAGCAGTTTCCGGACAGGGGCGAGCACAGATACGCAGTATTTT
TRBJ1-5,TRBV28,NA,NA,CASTSLTGSNQPQHF,TGTGCCAGCACCTCGTTAACAGGGAGCAATCAGCCCCAGCATTTT
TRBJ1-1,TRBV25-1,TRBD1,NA,CASRNDRDYTEAFF,TGTGCCAGCAGGAACGACAGGGACTACACTGAAGCTTTCTTT
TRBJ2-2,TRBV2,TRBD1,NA,CASRKDRANTGELFF,TGTGCCAGCAGGAAGGACAGGGCCAACACCGGGGAGCTGTTTTTT
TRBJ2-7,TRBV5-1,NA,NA,CASSLPTYEQYF,TGCGCCAGCAGCTTGCCCACTTACGAGCAGTACTTC
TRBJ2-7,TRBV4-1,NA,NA,CASSFLPAYEQYF,TGCGCCAGCAGCTTTCTACCCGCCTACGAGCAGTACTTC
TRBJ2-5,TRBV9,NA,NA,CASSVVSGPQETQYF,TGTGCCAGCAGCGTAGTCTCAGGGCCCCAAGAGACCCAGTACTTC
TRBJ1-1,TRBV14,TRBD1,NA,CASSEQGIGGMNTEAFF,TGTGCCAGCAGCGAACAGGGGATTGGGGGAATGAACACTGAAGCTTTCTTT
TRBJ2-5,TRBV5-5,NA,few,CASSWGRGGETQYF,TGTGCCAGCAGCTGGGGCAGGGGAGGGGAGACCCAGTACTTC
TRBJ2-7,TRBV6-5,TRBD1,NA,CASSRTGSYEQYF,TGTGCCAGCAGCCGGACAGGCTCCTACGAGCAGTACTTC
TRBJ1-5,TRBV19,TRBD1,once,CASKTGAVQPQHF,TGTGCCAGCAAGACAGGGGCGGTCCAGCCCCAGCATTTT
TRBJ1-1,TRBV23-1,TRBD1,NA,CASSQSRGRTEAFF,TGCGCCAGCAGTCAATCAAGGGGGCGGACTGAAGCTTTCTTT
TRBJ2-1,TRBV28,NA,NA,CASTGKGEGLVLSYNEQFF,TGTGCCAGCACCGGCAAGGGGGAGGGCCTTGTACTTTCCTACAATGAGCAGTTCTTC
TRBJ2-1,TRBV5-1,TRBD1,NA,CASSLTTGGAYNEQFF,TGCGCCAGCAGCCTTACCACAGGGGGCGCGTACAATGAGCAGTTCTTC
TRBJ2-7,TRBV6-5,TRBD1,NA,CASYPAGGSYEQYF,TGTGCCAGCTACCCGGCAGGGGGTTCCTACGAGCAGTACTTC
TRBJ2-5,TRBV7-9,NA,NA,CSSSLPRLFREETQYF,TGTTCCAGCAGCTTACCTAGACTTTTCAGAGAGGAGACCCAGTACTTC
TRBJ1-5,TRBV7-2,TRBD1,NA,CASSSPTGRQPQHF,TGTGCCAGCAGCTCTCCGACAGGGCGGCAGCCCCAGCATTTT
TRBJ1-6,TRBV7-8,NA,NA,CASRTGSSYNSPLHF,TGTGCCAGCAGAACAGGGAGCTCCTATAATTCACCCCTCCACTTT
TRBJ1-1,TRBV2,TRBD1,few,CASTRDRQNTEAFF,TGTGCCAGTACGAGGGACAGGCAGAACACTGAAGCTTTCTTT
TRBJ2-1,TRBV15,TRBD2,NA,CATSRLTSASYNEQFF,TGTGCCACCAGCAGACTAACTAGCGCATCCTACAATGAGCAGTTCTTC
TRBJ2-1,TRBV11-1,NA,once,CASSFRHRFEQFF,TGTGCCAGCAGCTTCCGCCACAGGTTTGAGCAGTTCTTC
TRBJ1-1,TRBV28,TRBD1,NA,CASSLYGRGLVDTEAFF,TGTGCCAGCAGTTTATACGGCAGGGGGCTTGTTGACACTGAAGCTTTCTTT
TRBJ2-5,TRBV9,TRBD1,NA,CASSLGQGGGETQYF,TGTGCCAGCAGCTTGGGACAGGGAGGGGGAGAGACCCAGTACTTC
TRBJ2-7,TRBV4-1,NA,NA,CASSQDHLGGHEQYF,TGCGCCAGCAGCCAAGACCATTTGGGGGGGCACGAGCAGTACTTC
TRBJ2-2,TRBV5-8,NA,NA,CASSQDGLIGMSTGELFF,TGCGCCAGCAGCCAAGACGGACTTATTGGTATGAGCACCGGGGAGCTGTTTTTT
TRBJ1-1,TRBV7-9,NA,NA,CSSSLARVTEAFF,TGTTCCAGCAGCTTAGCCCGGGTCACTGAAGCTTTCTTT
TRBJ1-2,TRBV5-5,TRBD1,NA,CASSTLGTGNGYTF,TGTGCCAGCAGCACCCTCGGGACAGGGAATGGCTACACCTTC
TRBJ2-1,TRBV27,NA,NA,CASSLAGNKNEQFF,TGTGCCAGCAGTTTAGCAGGGAATAAGAATGAGCAGTTCTTC